One sample yielded the 3 T cell receptor beta chains listed below, sequenced in a study of blood T cell repertoires in COVID-19. Here immunoSEQ multiplex PCR was the method, and the copy in TCRdb shows in-frame clones only, minus some. The repertoire consists of roughly 380,000 clones, with approximately 89% occurring once and the leading ten covering less than 5%. Sequenced: peripheral blood. Every receptor here comes from a woman in her fifties or sixties with COVID-19, enrolled during active disease.

A few counts support this clone. The chain carries TRBV6-4 and TRBJ1-1, with 8 positions matching TRBD1. From germline, CDR1 is MRHNA and CDR2 SNTAGT. CDR3 length equals 16 residues. Trimming took 4 bases from V and 1 from J; bases not matched to a gene: 8. The CDR3 reads CASSAAGGAKNTEAFF. The CDR3 region has the DNA TGTGCCAGCAGTGCCGCAGGGGGCGCGAAGAACACTGAAGCTTTCTTT.

This chain connects TRBV27 to TRBJ2-2; 7 bases map to TRBD2. This CDR3 has 17 amino acids. Germline V gene data show CDR1 as MNHEY and CDR2 as SMNVEV (reference sequence). V dropped 2 bases and J dropped 3; count of bases not matched to a gene: 9. The CDR3 is CASSLKPFRGDTGELFF. In DNA, the CDR3 is TGTGCCAGCAGTTTAAAGCCCTTCCGGGGGGACACCGGGGAGCTGTTTTTT.

The chain employs TRBV5-4 and TRBJ2-2, with 7 bases matching TRBD2. Germline lookup yields CDR1 SGHNT and CDR2 YYREEE (reference sequence). Trimming at V came to 3 bases and at J to 0 bases, leaving 5 bases not matched to a gene. CDR3 length equals 16 residues. CDR3 in amino acids: CASSSRLAPNTGELFF. In DNA form, the CDR3 reads TGTGCCAGCAGCTCCAGACTAGCACCGAACACCGGGGAGCTGTTTTTT.